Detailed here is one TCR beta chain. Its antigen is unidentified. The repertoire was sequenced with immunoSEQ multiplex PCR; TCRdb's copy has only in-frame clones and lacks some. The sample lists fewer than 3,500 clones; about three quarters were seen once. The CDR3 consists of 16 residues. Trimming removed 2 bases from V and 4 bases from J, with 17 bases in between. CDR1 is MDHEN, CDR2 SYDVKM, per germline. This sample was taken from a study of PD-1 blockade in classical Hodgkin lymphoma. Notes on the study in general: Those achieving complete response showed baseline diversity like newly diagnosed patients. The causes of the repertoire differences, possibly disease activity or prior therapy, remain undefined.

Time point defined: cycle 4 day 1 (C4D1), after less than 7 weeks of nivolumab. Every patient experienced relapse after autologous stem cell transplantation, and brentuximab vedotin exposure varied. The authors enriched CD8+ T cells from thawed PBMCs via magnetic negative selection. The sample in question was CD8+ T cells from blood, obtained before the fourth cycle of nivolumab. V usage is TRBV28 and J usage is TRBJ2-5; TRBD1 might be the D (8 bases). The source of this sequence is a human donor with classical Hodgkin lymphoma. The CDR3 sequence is CASSLETGGGTETQYF. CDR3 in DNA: TGTGCCAGCAGTTTAGAAACAGGGGGAGGGACAGAGACCCAGTACTTC.